The clone carrying this T cell receptor (beta chain) was seen more than once but under ten times. No antigen is known for it. Together with a sample-barcoded 5' primer, a J-beta primer mix was included in a second PCR lasting about 7 to 11 cycles. TCRdb analysed the 5' RACE reads with MiXCR anew, one entry per CDR3 protein. In the table there are approximately 820,000 distinct CDR3 sequences, under 45% of which are singletons. After removal of 2 bases from V and 9 bases from J, the junction contained 9 bases not matched to a gene. This CDR3 has 16 amino acids. Germline V gene lookup returns CDR1 LGHDT and CDR2 YNNKEL (reference sequence). This entry comes from a study of blood T cells in healthy people across ages. About 10 milliliters of peripheral blood were drawn from each donor into EDTA-treated tubes. Broader study findings: PBMCs left unsorted prevented a conclusive naive versus antigen-experienced comparison. Among long-lived donors, naive CD4+ cells were more numerous and diversity higher than in aged donors. Significant beta diversity loss was already apparent by age approximately 42, declining roughly linearly.

Material for sequencing was blood. This sequence was found in a man in his 60s in good health. This sequence joins TRBV3-1 and TRBJ1-6, with 8 bases matching TRBD1. The chain's CDR3 is CASSQHSGQGSSPLHF. The CDR3 nucleotides read TGTGCCAGCAGCCAACATTCCGGACAGGGTAGTTCACCCCTCCACTTT. Based on the CDR3 plus reference TRBV3-1 and TRBJ1-6, the full variable domain is DTAVSQTPKYLVTQMGNDKSIKCEQNLGHDTMYWYKQDSKKFLKIMFSYNNKELIINETVPNRFSPKSPDKAHLNLHINSLELGDSAVYFCASSQHSGQGSSPLHFGNGTRLTVT.